A single sample gave rise to the 31 T cell receptor beta chains below, sequenced in a study of early T cells in non-severe SARS-CoV-2 infection. A single record per CDR3 protein comes from TCRdb applying MiXCR to the 5' RACE reads. The sample records about 79,000 distinct CDR3 sequences, about 11% being singletons. The sample was whole blood. The receptors originated from an adult who was a healthcare worker with PCR-confirmed SARS-CoV-2 infection or an uninfected control (not recorded which).

In this sample, this clonotype turned up many times. This sequence joins TRBV11-2 and TRBJ2-7; D is unresolved. Trimming took 6 bases from V and 4 from J, leaving 10 bases between them. Germline V gives CDR1 SGHAT, CDR2 FQNNGV. The CDR3 extends over 12 amino acids. CDR3 DNA sequence: TGTGCCAGCAGAGGTTGGTTTTACGAGCAGTACTTC. Translation gives CASRGWFYEQYF.

This clonotype was counted ten times or more. The gene calls are TRBV7-2 and TRBJ1-2, with TRBD1 matching over 12 bases. Looked up from germline, CDR1 is SGHTA and CDR2 is FQGNSA. Unmatched junction bases numbered 5, after V lost 2 bases and J lost 7 bases. The length of the CDR3 is 15 residues. The CDR3 spells CASSLPGQGAFGYTF. As DNA, the CDR3 is TGTGCCAGCAGCTTACCGGGACAGGGGGCATTTGGCTACACCTTC.

As to this clonotype: One end of the junction is discordant with germline, which a read error may explain. This chain connects TRBV29-1 to TRBJ2-3; 7 bases line up with TRBD1. Looked up from germline, CDR1 is SQVTM and CDR2 is ANQGSEA. There are 14 residues in the CDR3. For the CDR3, the DNA is TGCAGCGTGGAAGGGCAGGGGGTCGCAGATACGCAGTATTTT. Its protein is CSVEGQGVADTQYF.

By its share, this clonotype is medium-sized. The CDR3 spells CSGTVNTEAFF. The CDR3 nucleotides are TGCAGCGGCACTGTGAACACTGAAGCTTTCTTT. This chain uses TRBV29-1 with TRBJ1-1; no clear D. From germline, CDR1 is SQVTM and CDR2 ANQGSEA. This CDR3 has 11 residues. The germline V and J ends were trimmed by 7 bases and 0 bases, with 6 bases remaining between them.

This clonotype has at least ten counts. The chain uses TRBV30 and TRBJ1-2; D possibly corresponds to TRBD1 (6 bases). The CDR3 loop spans 14 amino acids. Trimming removed 5 bases at V and 7 bases at J, with 20 bases between. The V gene's germline CDR1 is GTSNPN and CDR2 SVGIG (reference sequence). This chain's CDR3 is CAWGITTGMGGYTF. In nucleotides, the CDR3 is TGTGCCTGGGGAATAACGACAGGAATGGGTGGCTACACCTTC.

This clonotype turned up a few times. V is TRBV29-1 and J is TRBJ2-3; D possibly corresponds to TRBD1 (6 bases). CDR1 and CDR2 from the germline V gene are SQVTM and ANQGSEA. This CDR3 comprises 12 residues. The V end was cut by 6 bases, the J end by 4 bases, with 11 bases between. The DNA of the CDR3 is TGCAGCGTGGATAACAGGGCAGATACGCAGTATTTT. Translation: CSVDNRADTQYF.

Many counts were recorded for this clonotype. The chain is built from TRBV11-2 and TRBJ2-4; no reliable D call. V was clipped by 1 base and J by 0 bases, with 4 bases between them. The CDR3 totals 14 residues. Looked up from germline, CDR1 is SGHAT and CDR2 is FQNNGV. CDR3 in amino acids: CASSLAGAKNIQYF. CDR3 nucleotides: TGTGCCAGCAGCTTAGCCGGAGCCAAAAACATTCAGTACTTC.

This clonotype was recorded many times. The chain has TRBV5-1 and TRBJ1-1; 7 bases line up with TRBD1. The CDR3 is 14 amino acids. Germline values: CDR1 SGHRS, CDR2 YFSETQ. Trimming at V came to 3 bases and at J to 3 bases, leaving 5 bases not matched to a gene. The CDR3 here is CASSSQGGDTEAFF. The CDR3 DNA sequence: TGCGCCAGCAGCTCCCAGGGGGGAGACACTGAAGCTTTCTTT.

This clonotype has a handful of counts. The germline gene is not matched at one end of the junction; a read error may be the cause. The V and J genes are TRBV30 and TRBJ2-3, with 11 bases matching TRBD1. Germline values: CDR1 GTSNPN, CDR2 SVGIG (reference sequence). The CDR3 extends over 14 amino acids. This chain's CDR3 is CASRRTGGTDTQYF. Here the CDR3 DNA reads TGTGCCTCAAGGCGGACAGGGGGCACGGATACGCAGTATTTT.

This clonotype was seen at least ten times. V usage is TRBV12-3 or TRBV12-4 and J usage is TRBJ1-1; the D is unclear. V lost 2 bases and J 2 bases, leaving 12 bases between the germline ends. This CDR3 region has 15 residues. The CDR3 nucleotides are TGTGCCAGCAGTTTACCCCAGGCCCTAAACACTGAAGCTTTCTTT. Translation: CASSLPQALNTEAFF.

This chain connects TRBV2 to TRBJ1-1; the D gene is possibly TRBD1 (5 bases). The CDR3 is 13 residues long. V was trimmed by 6 bases and J by 3 bases, leaving 11 bases between them. Germline values: CDR1 SNHLY, CDR2 FYNNEI. Here the CDR3 DNA reads TGTGCCAGCAGCGCAGGGCAGGACACTGAAGCTTTCTTT. It yields the protein CASSAGQDTEAFF.

The chain employs TRBV5-5 and TRBJ1-1; TRBD1 matches 10 bases. With V trimmed by 0 bases and J by 5 bases, 4 bases remained unmatched. In germline, CDR1 is SGHKS, CDR2 YYEKEE (reference sequence). The CDR3 loop spans 15 amino acids. In DNA form, the CDR3 reads TGTGCCAGCAGCTTGGGATGGGGACAGGGGACTGAAGCTTTCTTT. It specifies CASSLGWGQGTEAFF.

The table lists this clonotype with many counts. Here the CDR3 reads CASSPGGAQHF. The CDR3, as DNA: TGTGCCAGTAGCCCGGGCGGGGCCCAGCATTTT. J is TRBJ1-5 and V is TRBV19, with no clear D. Germline assignment: CDR1 LNHDA and CDR2 SQIVND (reference sequence). V was clipped by 6 bases and J by 11 bases, with 11 bases between them. The CDR3 runs 11 residues.

Ten or more counts support this clonotype. The J gene is TRBJ1-1, the V gene TRBV29-1; D perhaps matches TRBD1 (6 bases). CDR3 size: 15 residues. V was cut by 3 bases and J by 0 bases, with 14 bases left in between. The germline V gene has CDR1 SQVTM and CDR2 ANQGSEA. The CDR3 spells CSVDGTDSMNTEAFF. For the CDR3, the DNA is TGCAGCGTTGACGGTACGGACAGTATGAACACTGAAGCTTTCTTT.

The chain links TRBV11-1 to TRBJ2-1; D is ambiguous. Trimming removed 5 bases from V and 4 bases from J, with 12 bases in between. The CDR3 runs 14 residues. Germline loops: CDR1 SGHAT, CDR2 FQDESV (reference sequence). The CDR3 is CASSRADTYNEQFF. CDR3 sequence (DNA): TGTGCCAGCAGCCGCGCCGACACTTACAATGAGCAGTTCTTC.

The sample holds many counts of this clonotype. V is TRBV5-1 and J is TRBJ1-5; D call uncertain. The V and J ends lost 0 bases and 0 bases respectively, with 7 bases between them. This CDR3 is 15 amino acids long. Looked up from germline, CDR1 is SGHRS and CDR2 is YFSETQ. CDR3 amino acids: CASSLGLNSNQPQHF. The CDR3 DNA reads TGCGCCAGCAGCTTGGGGTTGAATAGCAATCAGCCCCAGCATTTT.

The chain combines TRBV23-1 with TRBJ2-7; TRBD1 aligns across 10 bases. TRBV23-1 is an open reading frame whose function is uncertain. With 6 bases clipped from V and 6 bases from J, the junction kept 11 bases outside the gene matches. The length of the CDR3 is 15 residues. The CDR3 nucleotides read TGCGCCAGCAGCCGAAGACCGGGACAGGGGACCGAGCAGTACTTC. This encodes CASSRRPGQGTEQYF.

This clonotype was found many times. The chain uses TRBV20-1 and TRBJ1-2; the D is unclear. The CDR3 loop spans 13 amino acids. Germline V gene data show CDR1 as DFQATT and CDR2 as SNEGSKA (reference sequence). V was pared by 0 bases and J by 8 bases, with 13 bases between. In DNA, the CDR3 is TGCAGTGCTAGAGATCTTAGGCAGGAGGGCTACACCTTC. Its protein product is CSARDLRQEGYTF.

This clonotype has at least ten counts. This chain links TRBV3-1 with TRBJ2-5; no definite D call. V dropped 9 bases and J dropped 5 bases, with 13 bases sitting between them. Germline values: CDR1 LGHDT, CDR2 YNNKEL (reference sequence). This CDR3 is built from 12 residues. CDR3 residues: CASAKARETQYF. The CDR3 nucleotides read TGTGCCAGTGCCAAGGCTCGGGAGACCCAGTACTTC.

The chain carries TRBV6-1 and TRBJ2-1, with D perhaps given as TRBD1 or TRBD2 (5 bases each). CDR1 and CDR2 (germline): MNHNS, SASEGT. The CDR3 is made up of 15 amino acids. V lost 6 bases to trimming and J lost 6 bases, with 18 bases between them. CDR3 nucleotide sequence: TGTGCCAGCAGCACCCTGGGGACCGTGGGCAATGAGCAGTTCTTC. Its protein product is CASSTLGTVGNEQFF.

In its sample, this clonotype was seen a few times. V is TRBV2 and J is TRBJ1-2; a weak D match, TRBD1 (6 bases). The germline V gene encodes CDR1 SNHLY and CDR2 FYNNEI. There are 15 residues in the CDR3. V was shortened by 0 bases and J by 5 bases, with 13 bases between the two germline ends. The CDR3 sequence is CASSEAFTGTYGYTF. The CDR3 DNA is TGTGCCAGCAGTGAAGCGTTTACAGGGACGTATGGCTACACCTTC.

This clonotype was counted many times. The chain combines TRBV18 with TRBJ2-7, with D perhaps given as TRBD1 or TRBD2 (5 bases each). The V end lost 3 bases, the J end lost 3 bases, and 15 bases lay between the germline ends. CDR1 and CDR2 from the germline V gene are KGHSH and LQKENI. The length of the CDR3 is 15 residues. The CDR3: CASSPSGTAYYEQYF. CDR3 in DNA: TGTGCCAGCTCACCTTCCGGGACGGCATACTACGAGCAGTACTTC.

CDR3 protein: CASSPDNSGANVLTF. The CDR3 bases are TGTGCCAGCAGTCCTGACAACTCTGGGGCCAACGTCCTGACTTTC. The chain has TRBV6-2 or TRBV6-3 and TRBJ2-6; D not certain. Germline V gene sequence: CDR1 MNHEY, CDR2 SVGEGT. Trimming took 5 bases from V and 0 from J, leaving 8 bases between them. The CDR3 loop spans 15 amino acids.

The CDR3 spells CASSQDPGTVRYGYTF. CDR3 DNA: TGCGCCAGCAGCCAAGATCCGGGGACAGTCCGCTATGGCTACACCTTC. The J gene is TRBJ1-2, the V gene TRBV4-3; 7 bases align to TRBD1. V gave up 0 bases and J gave up 4 bases; unmatched junction bases: 8. This CDR3 has 16 residues. Germline CDR1 is LGHNA and CDR2 is YSLEER.

At least ten counts were recorded for this clonotype. The V call is TRBV20-1, the J call TRBJ1-5; D remains ambiguous. Trimming took 0 bases from V and 6 from J, leaving 15 bases between them. This CDR3 has 15 residues. In germline, CDR1 is DFQATT, CDR2 SNEGSKA (reference sequence). CDR3 residues: CSARDKGRAGQPQHF. The CDR3 DNA is TGCAGTGCTAGAGATAAAGGTAGAGCAGGTCAGCCCCAGCATTTT.

This clonotype came up a few times. The gene calls are TRBV12-3 or TRBV12-4 and TRBJ2-2, with TRBD1 identical over 10 bases. Germline trimming cut 7 bases from V and 4 bases from J; bases unmatched to any gene: 6. The CDR3 covers 15 residues. This chain's CDR3 is CASTRRDRGTGELFF. As DNA, the CDR3 is TGTGCCAGCACCCGTCGGGACAGGGGCACCGGGGAGCTGTTTTTT.

This sequence joins TRBV7-6 and TRBJ1-1; the match to TRBD1 covers 7 bases. Germline-derived CDR1 and CDR2 are SGHVS and FNYEAQ. Trimming at V came to 3 bases and at J to 7 bases, leaving 5 bases not matched to a gene. This CDR3 region has 13 residues. The CDR3 sequence: CASSFEGADEAFF. CDR3 in DNA: TGTGCCAGCAGCTTCGAGGGGGCAGATGAAGCTTTCTTT.

At least ten counts were recorded for this clonotype. The chain has TRBV9 and TRBJ2-3, with 7 bases that match TRBD2. The CDR3 sequence is 17 residues long. CDR1 SGDLS and CDR2 YYNGEE come from the germline V gene. V was pared by 0 bases and J by 1 base, with 8 bases of the junction left unmatched. The CDR3 DNA is TGTGCCAGCAGCGTAGTAGAGCGGGGAGTCGGCACAGATACGCAGTATTTT. This translates into CASSVVERGVGTDTQYF.

This clonotype was counted at least ten times. The rearrangement joins TRBV7-6 to TRBJ1-1, with TRBD1 matching over 9 bases. CDR1 is SGHVS and CDR2 is FNYEAQ in the germline V gene. J was trimmed by 0 bases and V by 4 bases; bases with no gene match: 3. This CDR3 comprises 15 residues. CDR3 sequence: CASSSWTGVNTEAFF. CDR3 DNA: TGTGCCAGCAGCTCATGGACAGGGGTGAACACTGAAGCTTTCTTT.

This clonotype turned up a few times. The chain has TRBV6-2 or TRBV6-3 and TRBJ2-7; TRBD2 might be the D (6 bases). Germline V lookup: CDR1 MNHEY, CDR2 SVGEGT. The ends were cut back, 5 bases at V and 3 bases at J, with 20 bases in the middle. The CDR3 spans 16 residues. CDR3 DNA: TGTGCCAGCAGTCCTCTGGGGGGTTCTTTCAGCTACGAGCAGTACTTC. It codes for CASSPLGGSFSYEQYF.

This clonotype occurred a few times. The chain is built from TRBV6-2 or TRBV6-3 and TRBJ1-2; D gene uncertain. The CDR3 extends over 12 amino acids. Germline values: CDR1 MNHEY, CDR2 SVGEGT. Trimming stripped 0 bases from V and 6 bases from J, with 5 bases between. CDR3 protein: CASSYSWDGYTF. The CDR3 DNA sequence: TGTGCCAGCAGTTACTCGTGGGATGGCTACACCTTC.